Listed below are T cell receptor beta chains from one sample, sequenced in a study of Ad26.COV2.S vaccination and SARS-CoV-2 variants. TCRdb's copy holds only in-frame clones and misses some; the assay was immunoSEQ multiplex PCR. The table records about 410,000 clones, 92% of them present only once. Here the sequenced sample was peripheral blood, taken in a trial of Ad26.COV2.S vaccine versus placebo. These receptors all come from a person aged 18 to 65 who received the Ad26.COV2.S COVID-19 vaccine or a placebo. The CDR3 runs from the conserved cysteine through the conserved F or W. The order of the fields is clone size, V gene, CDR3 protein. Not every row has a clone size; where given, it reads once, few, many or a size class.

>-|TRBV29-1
CSGRGQLGSNQPQHF
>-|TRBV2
CASTLNYGYTF
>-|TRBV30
CAWSYPLLAGGRDTQYF
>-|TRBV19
CASRERTSGAAYEQYF
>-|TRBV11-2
CASSLDADRISGANVLTF
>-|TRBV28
CASSVQGKQPQHF
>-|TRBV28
CASSPYGGSGTLYEQYF
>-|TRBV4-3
CASSQDPPLGSRTYEQYF
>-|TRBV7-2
CASSIWTGENSPLHF
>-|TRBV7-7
CASSLTRTSGGAQLNEQFF
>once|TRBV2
CASSYDTDTQYF
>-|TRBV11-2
CASTGLAGRSTDTQYF
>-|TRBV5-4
CASSLAQGSYEQYF
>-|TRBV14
CASSQDLGTDTQYF
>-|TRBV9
CASSPRGQGRQETQYF
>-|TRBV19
CASSIGARNTGELFF
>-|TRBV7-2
CASSPEDGANYGYTF
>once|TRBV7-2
CASSSPGHFTDTQYF
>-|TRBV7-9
CASSFKRGANTGELFF
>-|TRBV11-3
CASSSNRDRDPGANVLTF
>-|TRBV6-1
CASSERGEQYF
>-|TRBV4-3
CASSRASKGLNTGELFF
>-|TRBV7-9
CASSYTGVQPQHF
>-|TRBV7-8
CASSVPSGGASYNEQFF
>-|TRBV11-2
CASSFTSGGNEQFF